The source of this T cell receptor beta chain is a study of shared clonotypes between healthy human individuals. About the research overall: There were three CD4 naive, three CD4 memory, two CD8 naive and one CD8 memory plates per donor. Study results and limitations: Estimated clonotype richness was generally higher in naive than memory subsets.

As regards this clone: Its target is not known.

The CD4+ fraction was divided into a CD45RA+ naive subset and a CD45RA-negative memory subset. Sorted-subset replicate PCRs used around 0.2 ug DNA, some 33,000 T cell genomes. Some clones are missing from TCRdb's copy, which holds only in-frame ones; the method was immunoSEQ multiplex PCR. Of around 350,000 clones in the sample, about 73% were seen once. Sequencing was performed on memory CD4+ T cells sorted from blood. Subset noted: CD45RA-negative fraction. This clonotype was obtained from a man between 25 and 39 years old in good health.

Here the CDR3 reads CASSEVVSGNTIYF. The CDR3 DNA sequence: TGTGCCAGCAGTGAAGTGGTCTCTGGAAACACCATATATTTT. The chain employs TRBV2 and TRBJ1-3, with unresolved D. Germline CDR1 SNHLY, CDR2 FYNNEI. This CDR3 is built from 14 residues. Trimming cost V 1 base and J 0 bases, with 4 bases left between them.